This T cell receptor beta chain was obtained from a study of cytomegalovirus exposure and HLA in healthy donors. The length of the CDR3 is 13 residues. Looked up from germline, CDR1 is SGHDN and CDR2 is FVKESK. V was pared by 4 bases and J by 4 bases, with 3 bases of the junction left unmatched. Details on this clone: Its antigen is undetermined. This sample also contains other DNA sequences that code for the same CDR3.

The PCR had 60 Vbeta and 13 Jbeta primers. Sequencing used immunoSEQ multiplex PCR; TCRdb keeps in-frame clones, though not all of them. The sample has about 190,000 clones, approximately 75% seen once. Study-level findings and limits: The study designated some 180 TCR beta chains cytomegalovirus-associated. Other equally common chains were less clonally expanded than HLA-associated TCR beta chains, a later analysis showed. In a later analysis, most CMV-associated TCR beta chains appeared HLA-restricted.

Sequencing used PBMCs. This sequence joins TRBV14 and TRBJ1-2; 7 nucleotides line up with TRBD1. This clonotype was sampled from a young man in good health and CMV-seropositive. This CDR3 is CASSPDRAYGYTF. The CDR3 DNA is TGTGCCAGCAGCCCTGACAGGGCCTATGGCTACACCTTC.